A single sample is the source of the 28 T cell receptor beta chains below, sequenced in a study of blood T cells in healthy people across ages. The authors ran a second PCR of about 6 to 12 cycles using a sample-barcoded 5' primer and a J-beta primer mix. Using its own MiXCR run on the 5' RACE reads, TCRdb lists one record per CDR3 protein. The sample includes fewer than 800,000 distinct CDR3 sequences, roughly 25% of them seen just once. Separately, the same data were catalogued under a study of T cells of mothers and their children.

The material sequenced was blood. All receptors come from a boy aged 5-17 years in good health.

As DNA, the CDR3 is TGTGCCAGCAGCGTAACATCGATGGCCTACAATGAGCAGTTCTTC. Amino acids: CASSVTSMAYNEQFF. The V gene is TRBV9, the J gene TRBJ2-1; no clear D gene. The germline gives CDR1 SGDLS, CDR2 YYNGEE. This CDR3 spans 15 amino acids. The V end was cut by 1 base, the J end by 2 bases, with 10 bases between.

This clonotype was seen a few times. This chain uses TRBV7-9 with TRBJ2-5; TRBD1 is a possible D gene (6 bases). Germline values: CDR1 SEHNR, CDR2 FQNEAQ (reference sequence). The CDR3 runs to 14 residues. The germline V and J ends were trimmed by 5 bases and 6 bases, with 16 bases remaining between them. DNA for the CDR3: TGTGCCAGCAGCGGTCGGGAAGGGGGAAAGACCCAGTACTTC. Translating it yields CASSGREGGKTQYF.

The chain combines TRBV5-6 with TRBJ2-1; D perhaps matches TRBD2 (5 bases). The V end lost 7 bases, the J end lost 0 bases, and 17 bases lay between the germline ends. CDR3 size: 16 residues. CDR1 is SGHDT and CDR2 is YYEEEE in the germline V gene. CDR3 bases: TGTGCCAGCGCGATCAGCGGCCTGTTCTCCTACAATGAGCAGTTCTTC. Translating it yields CASAISGLFSYNEQFF.

This clonotype occurred a few times. The chain uses TRBV3-1 and TRBJ2-7, with TRBD1 identical over 7 bases. Germline V gives CDR1 LGHDT, CDR2 YNNKEL (reference sequence). The CDR3 has 15 residues. Germline trimming cut 1 base from V and 2 bases from J; bases unmatched to any gene: 5. The CDR3 DNA reads as TGTGCCAGCAGCCAAGGTATCCAGGGGGCCTACGAGCAGTACTTC. It codes for CASSQGIQGAYEQYF.

V gene TRBV3-1 combines with J gene TRBJ2-2; D is ambiguous. Trimming shortened V by 0 bases and J by 7 bases, and 9 bases separated the two germline ends. CDR1 is LGHDT, CDR2 YNNKEL, per germline (reference sequence). The CDR3 totals 14 residues. The CDR3 reads CASSQEGWVGELFF. The CDR3 DNA follows: TGTGCCAGCAGCCAAGAGGGTTGGGTCGGGGAGCTGTTTTTT.

This clonotype was counted between two and nine times. The V call is TRBV6-5, the J call TRBJ2-1; D is unresolved. V lost 0 bases and J lost 15, with 15 bases in between. CDR3 length: 13 residues. Germline V lookup: CDR1 MNHEY, CDR2 SVGAGI. CDR3 amino acids: CASSYSTPERRFF. The CDR3 coding sequence is TGTGCCAGCAGTTACTCAACCCCGGAAAGAAGGTTCTTC.

CDR3 nucleotide sequence: TGTGCCAGCAGCTTATTCTCGGCACTAGCGTATTACGAGCAGTACTTC. Translation gives CASSLFSALAYYEQYF. The chain carries TRBV7-2 and TRBJ2-7, with 7 bases aligning to TRBD2. Germline lookup yields CDR1 SGHTA and CDR2 FQGNSA. This CDR3 comprises 16 residues. Trimming took 2 bases from V and 4 from J; bases not matched to a gene: 11.

This clonotype was found a few times. The chain carries TRBV29-1 and TRBJ2-5; 7 bases agree with TRBD1. CDR1 SQVTM and CDR2 ANQGSEA come from the germline V gene. The CDR3 runs to 11 residues. The DNA for the CDR3 is TGCACGTACAGGGGTGGAGAGACCCAGTACTTC. Translating gives CTYRGGETQYF.

At least ten counts were recorded for this clonotype. The chain uses TRBV7-2 and TRBJ2-1; TRBD2 matches at 11 bases. The germline V gene encodes CDR1 SGHTA and CDR2 FQGNSA. V was pared by 2 bases and J by 6 bases, with 3 bases of the junction left unmatched. This CDR3 contains 15 residues. The chain's CDR3 is CASSLLAGGLNEQFF. CDR3 bases: TGTGCCAGCAGCTTATTAGCGGGAGGGCTCAATGAGCAGTTCTTC. The variable domain in full, completed from reference TRBV7-2 and TRBJ2-1, reads GAGVSQSPSNKVTEKGKDVELRCDPISGHTALYWYRQSLGQGLEFLIYFQGNSAPDKSGLPSDRFSAERTGGSVSTLTIQRTQQEDSAVYLCASSLLAGGLNEQFFGPGTRLTVL.

This clonotype has only a few counts. This chain uses TRBV7-9 with TRBJ2-7; 8 bases map to TRBD2. The germline V gene encodes CDR1 SEHNR and CDR2 FQNEAQ (reference sequence). Trimming took 5 bases from V and 1 from J; bases not matched to a gene: 19. The CDR3 runs 19 residues. The CDR3 DNA follows: TGTGCCAGCAGCGGAGCCCCCGGGGCTAGCGGGTTTCTGTCCTACGAGCAGTACTTC. This encodes CASSGAPGASGFLSYEQYF.

This clonotype has a count of ten or more. V and J are TRBV15 and TRBJ2-5; unclear D gene. The V and J ends lost 1 base and 5 bases respectively, with 8 bases between them. CDR1 is LNHNV and CDR2 is YYDKDF in the germline V gene (reference sequence). The CDR3 totals 13 residues. In nucleotides, the CDR3 is TGTGCCACCAGCAGAGGCATTGGGGAGACCCAGTACTTC. It codes for CATSRGIGETQYF.

Comments on this clonotype: The junction differs from germline at one of its ends, possibly a read error. The chain carries TRBV6-2 or TRBV6-3 and TRBJ2-1; 13 bases fit TRBD2. Looked up from germline, CDR1 is MNHEY and CDR2 is SVGEGT. The CDR3 runs 15 residues. The CDR3 DNA reads as TGCGCCGGCAAGGGACTAGCGGGACCGTACAATGAGCAGTTCTTC. Translation gives CAGKGLAGPYNEQFF.

This clonotype occurred a few times. V and J are TRBV28 and TRBJ2-5; 7 bases are a match to TRBD1. Germline V CDR1 and CDR2: MDHEN, SYDVKM. This CDR3 has 14 residues. V lost 5 bases to trimming and J lost 3 bases; unmatched junction nucleotides: 6. As DNA, the CDR3 is TGTGCCAGCAGTCCCCCGGGGACAGAAGAGACCCAGTACTTC. Amino acid sequence: CASSPPGTEETQYF.

This clonotype was observed a few times. This chain joins TRBV7-9 and TRBJ2-4, with TRBD2 matching over 7 bases. The CDR3 is 15 residues long. Per germline, CDR1 SEHNR and CDR2 FQNEAQ (reference sequence). The V and J ends lost 4 bases and 1 base, in that order; junction bases with no gene match: 4. CDR3 sequence (DNA): TGTGCCAGCAGCTCCCCCGGGAGGGCCAAAAACATTCAGTACTTC. It translates to CASSSPGRAKNIQYF. Filled out from reference TRBV7-9 and TRBJ2-4, the complete variable domain reads DTGVSQNPRHKITKRGQNVTFRCDPISEHNRLYWYRQTLGQGPEFLTYFQNEAQLEKSRLLSDRFSAERPKGSFSTLEIQRTEQGDSAMYLCASSSPGRAKNIQYFGAGTRLSVL.

This clonotype was detected only a few times. The chain is built from TRBV3-1 and TRBJ2-1; possible D gene TRBD2, 5 bases. Germline V lookup: CDR1 LGHDT, CDR2 YNNKEL (reference sequence). The V end was cut by 1 base, the J end by 6 bases, with 7 bases between. CDR3 length: 13 amino acids. The CDR3 DNA reads TGTGCCAGCAGCCAAGGGACTTCCAATGAGCAGTTCTTC. It encodes CASSQGTSNEQFF.

The chain employs TRBV11-3 and TRBJ2-1; 8 positions agree with TRBD2. The better agreement between TRBJ2-5 and the DNA end casts doubt on the J call. The CDR3 has 14 amino acids. Germline loops: CDR1 SGHNT, CDR2 YENEEA. The DNA of the CDR3 is TGTGCCAGCAGCCCGGGGGGGTCGACGGAGACCCAGTACTTC. Its protein is CASSPGGSTETQYF.

The chain couples TRBV6-1 to TRBJ2-4; D unclear. The CDR3 is made up of 14 amino acids. Looked up from germline, CDR1 is MNHNS and CDR2 is SASEGT. The V gene lost 1 base and the J gene lost 0 bases, with 4 bases spanning the gap. CDR3 sequence (DNA): TGTGCCAGCAGTGAAGGGGTAGCCAAAAACATTCAGTACTTC. Amino acid sequence: CASSEGVAKNIQYF.

This clonotype was observed a few times. The chain couples TRBV7-2 to TRBJ2-2; 7 nucleotides agree with TRBD2. CDR1 and CDR2 from the germline V gene are SGHTA and FQGNSA. The V and J ends lost 3 bases and 4 bases, in that order; junction bases with no gene match: 8. The CDR3 sequence is 16 residues long. The CDR3 region is CASSFEGGPPTGELFF. CDR3 nucleotides: TGTGCCAGCAGCTTCGAGGGAGGGCCCCCCACCGGGGAGCTGTTTTTT.

This clonotype has a handful of counts. V gene TRBV10-3 combines with J gene TRBJ2-1, with 8 positions matching TRBD1. The DNA end is more similar to TRBJ2-5, so the J call may be wrong. The CDR3 has 13 residues. Germline V lookup: CDR1 ENHRY, CDR2 SYGVKD. CDR3 sequence reads: CAISEDRGETQYF. The CDR3 coding sequence is TGTGCCATCAGTGAGGACAGGGGAGAGACCCAGTACTTC.

The V gene is TRBV27, the J gene TRBJ1-3; tentative D call: TRBD1 (6 bases). Looked up from germline, CDR1 is MNHEY and CDR2 is SMNVEV (reference sequence). The CDR3 extends over 18 amino acids. V lost 5 bases, J lost 0 bases, and 20 bases lay in between. CDR3 residues: CASSPRGSGENSGNTIYF. CDR3 sequence (DNA): TGTGCCAGCAGTCCTAGGGGGTCAGGGGAGAACTCTGGAAACACCATATATTTT.

J is TRBJ2-1 and V is TRBV29-1; 10 bases are shared with TRBD2. Germline V CDR1 and CDR2: SQVTM, ANQGSEA. Unmatched junction bases numbered 9, after V lost 6 bases and J lost 4 bases. This CDR3 comprises 15 residues. CDR3 nucleotide sequence: TGCAGCGTCGATGGACTAGCGGTAAAGTACAATGAGCAGTTCTTC. Protein product: CSVDGLAVKYNEQFF.

A word on this clonotype: Possible read error: a much larger clone is one base away. This chain links TRBV3-1 with TRBJ2-5; D is unresolved. V was cut by 0 bases and J by 5 bases, with 7 bases left in between. The CDR3 covers 13 residues. The germline CDR1 and CDR2 sequences are LGHDT and YNNKEL (reference sequence). The CDR3 loop is CASSQDWWETQYF. The DNA of the CDR3 is TGTGCCAGCAGCCAAGATTGGTGGGAGACCCAGTACTTC.

This clonotype was observed a few times. The chain combines TRBV4-2 with TRBJ1-2; D is unresolved. The V and J ends lost 3 bases and 3 bases respectively, with 11 bases between them. The CDR3 extends over 14 amino acids. Germline CDR1 LGHNA, CDR2 YNFKEQ. The CDR3 loop is CASSHAGADYGYTF. CDR3 in DNA: TGTGCCAGCAGCCATGCGGGAGCGGACTATGGCTACACCTTC.

This clonotype was found a few times. The CDR3 DNA sequence: TGCAGTGCTACCACAGCGCAGGAGGTCCAAGAGACCCAGTACTTC. Protein sequence: CSATTAQEVQETQYF. The chain joins TRBV20-1 to TRBJ2-5; TRBD2 is a possible D gene (5 bases). Deletions cut 4 bases from V and 1 base from J, with 16 bases between. The CDR3 has 15 amino acids. Germline V CDR1 and CDR2: DFQATT, SNEGSKA (reference sequence).

The chain joins TRBV10-1 to TRBJ2-1; D is perhaps TRBD1 (5 bases). The CDR3 extends over 14 amino acids. V was pared by 2 bases and J by 8 bases, with 13 bases between. Germline V gives CDR1 WNHNN, CDR2 SYGVQD (reference sequence). CDR3 DNA: TGCGCCAGCAGTGAGAGGGCAAAAGGGGATGAGCAGTTCTTC. It specifies CASSERAKGDEQFF.

Only a few counts were recorded for this clonotype. The junction does not match germline at one end; this may be a read error. The rearrangement links TRBV2 to TRBJ2-3, with 12 bases that match TRBD2. The CDR3 sequence is 15 residues long. Germline V CDR1 and CDR2: SNHLY, FYNNEI. The CDR3 nucleotides are TGTGCCAGCAGCATGACTAGCGGGAGCACAGATACGCAGTGTTTT. It yields the protein CASSMTSGSTDTQCF.

The chain's CDR3 is CASSARDRGNEQYF. The CDR3 nucleotides read TGTGCCAGCAGCGCCCGGGACAGGGGGAACGAGCAGTACTTC. The V and J genes are TRBV3-1 and TRBJ2-1; TRBD1 agrees at 11 bases. The J call may be in error: the DNA end matches TRBJ2-7 better. Germline V gives CDR1 LGHDT, CDR2 YNNKEL (reference sequence). This CDR3 is built from 14 residues.

The chain recombines TRBV20-1 with TRBJ1-1, with 8 bases that match TRBD1. V was pared by 6 bases and J by 11 bases, with 8 bases of the junction left unmatched. Germline assignment: CDR1 DFQATT and CDR2 SNEGSKA (reference sequence). The CDR3 consists of 11 residues. CDR3: CSASADRAAFF. The CDR3 nucleotides read TGCAGTGCCTCGGCGGACAGGGCTGCTTTCTTT.